Listed here is a single TCR beta chain. The data belong to a study of T cell changes during pregnancy in multiple sclerosis. TCRdb's copy holds only in-frame clones and misses some; the assay was immunoSEQ multiplex PCR. The sample has roughly 50,000 clones; more than 85% are singletons. Sequenced here: peripheral blood, sampled after pregnancy. This receptor was obtained from a female donor in good health, enrolled as a control in a pregnancy study.

CDR3 protein: CASSPGAGDQPQHF. CDR3 bases: TGTGCCAGCTCACCTGGTGCGGGTGATCAGCCCCAGCATTTT. The chain carries TRBV18 and TRBJ1-5; no clear D gene. This CDR3 spans 14 amino acids. Germline loops: CDR1 KGHSH, CDR2 LQKENI. V lost 3 bases and J lost 5, with 11 bases in between.